This T cell receptor beta chain was recovered during a study of blood T cell repertoires in COVID-19. Across the whole study: The origin of the acute and convalescent COVID-19 samples was the United States, Italy and Spain. From T cells, B-cell-depleted T cells, or PBMCs came the material, which was cDNA or gDNA.

CDR3 size: 12 residues. CDR1 is SGHDN and CDR2 is FVKESK in the germline V gene. After removal of 3 bases from V and 7 bases from J, the junction contained 2 bases not matched to a gene. Participants reported their clinical history, and cohort assignment relied on those reports. Two negative PCRs, clearance, or symptom resolution were required of recovered Cohort 3 donors. The table came from immunoSEQ multiplex PCR; TCRdb's copy has only in-frame clones and leaves some out. The repertoire holds roughly 170,000 clones, with about 84% as singletons. This chain joins TRBV14 and TRBJ1-2; TRBD1 matches at 7 bases. The clonotype originates from a man aged 50-60 years who had recovered from COVID-19. The specimen sequenced was PBMCs or T cells enriched from blood (not recorded which). CDR3 nucleotides: TGTGCCAGCAGCCAGGACAGGCGTGGCTACACCTTC. This encodes CASSQDRRGYTF.